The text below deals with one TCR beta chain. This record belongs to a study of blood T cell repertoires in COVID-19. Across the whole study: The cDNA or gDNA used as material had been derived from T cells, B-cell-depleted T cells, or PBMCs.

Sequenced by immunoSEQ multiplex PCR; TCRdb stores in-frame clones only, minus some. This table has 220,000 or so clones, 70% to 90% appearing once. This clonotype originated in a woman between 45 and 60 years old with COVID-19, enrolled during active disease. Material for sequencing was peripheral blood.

CDR3 sequence (DNA): TGTGCCAGCAGCCTCGAGAGGACAGGGAACTACGAGCAGTACTTC. The encoded protein is CASSLERTGNYEQYF. This rearrangement joins TRBV6-5 to TRBJ2-7, with 8 bases fitting TRBD1. CDR3 size: 15 residues. Germline trimming cut 6 bases from V and 3 bases from J; bases unmatched to any gene: 10. Looked up from germline, CDR1 is MNHEY and CDR2 is SVGAGI.